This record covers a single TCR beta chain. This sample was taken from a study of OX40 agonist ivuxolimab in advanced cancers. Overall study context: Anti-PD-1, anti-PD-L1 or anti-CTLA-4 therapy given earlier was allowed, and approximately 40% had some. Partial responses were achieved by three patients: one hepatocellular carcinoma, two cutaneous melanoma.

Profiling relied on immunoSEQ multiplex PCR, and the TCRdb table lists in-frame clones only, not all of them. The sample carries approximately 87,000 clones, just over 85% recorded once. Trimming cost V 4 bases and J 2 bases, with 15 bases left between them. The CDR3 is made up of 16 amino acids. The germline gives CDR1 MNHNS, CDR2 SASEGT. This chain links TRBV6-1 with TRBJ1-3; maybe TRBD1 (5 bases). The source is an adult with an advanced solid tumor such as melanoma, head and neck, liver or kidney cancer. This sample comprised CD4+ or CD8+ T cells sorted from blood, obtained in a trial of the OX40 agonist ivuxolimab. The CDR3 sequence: CASSASMTDAGNTIYF. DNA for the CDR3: TGTGCCAGCAGTGCGTCTATGACAGACGCTGGAAACACCATATATTTT.